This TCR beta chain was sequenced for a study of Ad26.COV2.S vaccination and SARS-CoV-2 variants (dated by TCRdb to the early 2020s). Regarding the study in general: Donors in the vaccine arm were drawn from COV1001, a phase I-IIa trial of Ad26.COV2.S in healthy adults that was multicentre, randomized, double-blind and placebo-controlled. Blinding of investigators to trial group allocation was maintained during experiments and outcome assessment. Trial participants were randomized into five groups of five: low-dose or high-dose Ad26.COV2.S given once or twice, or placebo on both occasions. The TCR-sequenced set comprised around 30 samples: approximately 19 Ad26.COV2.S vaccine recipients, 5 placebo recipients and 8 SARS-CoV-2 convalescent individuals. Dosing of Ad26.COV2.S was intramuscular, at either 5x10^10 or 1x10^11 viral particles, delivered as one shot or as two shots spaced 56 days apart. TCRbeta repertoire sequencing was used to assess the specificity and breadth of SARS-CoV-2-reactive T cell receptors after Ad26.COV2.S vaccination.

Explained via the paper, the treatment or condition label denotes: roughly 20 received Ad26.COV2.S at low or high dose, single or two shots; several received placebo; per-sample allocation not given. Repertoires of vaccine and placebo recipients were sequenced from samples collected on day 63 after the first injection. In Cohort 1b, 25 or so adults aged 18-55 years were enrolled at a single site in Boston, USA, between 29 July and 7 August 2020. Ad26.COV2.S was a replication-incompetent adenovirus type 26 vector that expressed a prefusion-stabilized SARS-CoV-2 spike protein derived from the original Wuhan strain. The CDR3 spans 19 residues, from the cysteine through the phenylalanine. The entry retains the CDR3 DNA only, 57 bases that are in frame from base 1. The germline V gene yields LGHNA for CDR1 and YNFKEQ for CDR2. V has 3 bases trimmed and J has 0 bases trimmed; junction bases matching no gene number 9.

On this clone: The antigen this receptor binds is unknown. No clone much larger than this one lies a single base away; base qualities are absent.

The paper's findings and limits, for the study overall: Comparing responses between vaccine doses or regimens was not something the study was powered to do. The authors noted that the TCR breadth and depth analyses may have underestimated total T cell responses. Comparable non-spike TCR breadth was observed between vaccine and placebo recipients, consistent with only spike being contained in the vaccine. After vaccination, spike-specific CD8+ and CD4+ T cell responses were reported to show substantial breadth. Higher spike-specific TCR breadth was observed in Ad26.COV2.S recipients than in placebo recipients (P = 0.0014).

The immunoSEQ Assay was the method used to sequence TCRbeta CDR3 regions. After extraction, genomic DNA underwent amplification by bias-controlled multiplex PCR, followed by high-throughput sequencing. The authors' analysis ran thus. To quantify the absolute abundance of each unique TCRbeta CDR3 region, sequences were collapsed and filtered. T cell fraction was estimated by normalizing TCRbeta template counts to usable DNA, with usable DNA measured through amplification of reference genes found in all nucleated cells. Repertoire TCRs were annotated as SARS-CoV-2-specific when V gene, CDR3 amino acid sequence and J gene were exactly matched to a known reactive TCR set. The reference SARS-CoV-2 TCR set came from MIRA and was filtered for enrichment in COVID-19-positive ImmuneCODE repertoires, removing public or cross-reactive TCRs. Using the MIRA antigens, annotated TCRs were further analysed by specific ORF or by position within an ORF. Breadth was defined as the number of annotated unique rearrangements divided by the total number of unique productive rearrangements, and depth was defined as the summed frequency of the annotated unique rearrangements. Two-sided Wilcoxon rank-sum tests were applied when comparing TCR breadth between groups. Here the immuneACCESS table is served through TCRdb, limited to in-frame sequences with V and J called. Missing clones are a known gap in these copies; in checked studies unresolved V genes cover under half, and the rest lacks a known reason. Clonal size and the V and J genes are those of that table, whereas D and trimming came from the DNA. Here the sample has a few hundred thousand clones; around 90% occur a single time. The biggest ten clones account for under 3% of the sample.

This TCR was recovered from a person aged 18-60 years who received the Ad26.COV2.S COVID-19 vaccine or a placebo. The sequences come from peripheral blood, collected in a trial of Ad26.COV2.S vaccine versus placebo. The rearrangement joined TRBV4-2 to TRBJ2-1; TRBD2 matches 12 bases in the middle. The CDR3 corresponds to CASSHRLAGADSSYNEQFF. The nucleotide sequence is TGTGCCAGCAGCCACCGACTAGCGGGGGCCGACAGCTCCTACAATGAGCAGTTCTTC.